This record concerns one TCR beta chain sequence. This clonotype appeared a few times. No cognate antigen has been identified for it. No per-base quality is available; no much larger clone lies one base away. The data were obtained in a study of regulatory T cells in long-lasting Graves disease (dated by TCRdb to the early 2020s). Broadly, across the study: In the newly diagnosed Graves' disease group, patients had been taking antithyroid drugs for less than 3 months. Peripheral blood TCR sequencing and RNA sequencing compared persistent Graves' disease patients with newly diagnosed Graves' disease patients. The study took place in China and was registered as a clinical trial. A total of around 35 samples underwent TCR sequencing, from around 13 patients with persistent Graves' disease and some 20 patients with newly diagnosed Graves' disease.

Libraries were built with multiplex PCR. Sequenced on an Illumina HiSeq 4000. CDR3 regions were amplified by Arm-PCR with iRepertoire HTBI primers to construct TCR beta libraries. Gel purification was performed on PCR products prior to sequencing. In the original analysis: Gene usage analysis of CDR3 amino acid clonotypes relied on the approximately 68 TRBV and 15 or so TRBJ segments identified across samples. Filtered high-quality paired reads were merged into contigs using COPE and FqMerger. BLAST was used to align contigs to IMGT TRBV, TRBD and TRBJ reference genes, with CDR3 defined following IMGT. Clonotypes above 0.1% frequency were classified as highly expanded clones. Shannon entropy served as the measure of repertoire diversity, while the Gini coefficient captured V-J evenness. A clonotype was considered public if more than one individual shared it. TCRdb trimmed the raw reads at Q25, called clones with MiXCR and kept productive beta chains. Every distinct CDR3 protein forms one entry, paired with its most common genes and DNA. The V and J calls shown here were made by TCRdb, not taken from the authors' results. The sample table holds roughly 430,000 distinct CDR3 sequences, of which roughly 15% were seen once. Clones ranked in the top ten supply around 10% of the sample.

What the study reported, not specific to this receptor: The study examined only peripheral blood because the primary lesion, thyroid tissue, could not be accessed. The authors noted that the small sample size was a limitation that may lower accuracy. Sequencing and analysis were limited to the TCR beta chain. TRBV28, TRBJ1-2 and TRBJ2-5 were preferentially used in persistent disease, while TRBV20-1 and TRBJ2-1 were favored in newly diagnosed disease. Patients with persistent disease shared more public clonotypes (fewer than 3,000) than newly diagnosed patients did (roughly 970). Persistent Graves' disease patients showed lower TCR Shannon entropy and fewer highly expanded clones than newly diagnosed patients, suggesting clonal expansion.

This sample's time point label indicates: newly diagnosed GD, antithyroid drugs for less than 3 months. For both TCR sequencing and RNA sequencing, RNA was extracted from PBMCs in TRIzol. The diagnosis of Graves' disease followed American Thyroid Association guidelines. Recruitment of patients was carried out at an endocrinology department in Xi'an, China. From each patient, about 9 milliliters of peripheral blood was collected into an EDTA anticoagulant tube. Ficoll Paque Plus density gradient separation was used to isolate PBMCs, and no further T cell sorting was done. RNA quality was checked with an Agilent 2100 Bioanalyzer and agarose gel, and concentration with a NanoDrop 2000. Measured from the cysteine to the phenylalanine, the CDR3 is 14 residues long. Only CDR3 DNA remains: 42 bases, in frame from the first base. V is reduced by 4 bases and J by 3 bases, leaving a spacing of 13 bases between them. Reading the germline V gene gives CDR1 KGHSH and CDR2 LQKENI.

The same data also contributed to another study, on T cells in Graves' hyperthyroidism and ophthalmopathy. As noted in the second study: Stable Graves' hyperthyroidism was defined as no progression to ophthalmopathy during 18 months of follow-up. The hyperthyroidism patients were between 18 and 65 years old and newly diagnosed, with a disease duration of less than 2 months. Exclusion was applied to patients with uncontrolled infections, other autoimmune diseases, pregnancy or lactation. Diagnoses relied on clinical symptoms, serum thyroxine and TRAb, thyroid ultrasound and orbital computed tomography. A first-round RT-PCR of the TCR CDR3 used the HTBI primer set with the Qiagen OneStep RT-PCR kit. Blood samples also contained most of the expanded thyroid clonotypes (frequency above 0.001), which suggests that blood repertoires may reflect thyroid immune responses. Ophthalmopathy was separated from stable hyperthyroidism by a 13 V-J signature model, with 87.88% sensitivity and about 81% specificity obtained in cross-validation and 80%/75% obtained in testing. In validation, the model predicted progression to ophthalmopathy with about 71% sensitivity and 72.22% specificity, a median of about 6.7 months before onset. TCR V-J signatures able to tell the groups apart were searched for in a discovery cohort of approximately 95 patients, of whom around 42 had Graves' ophthalmopathy and around 57 had stable Graves' hyperthyroidism. An independent validation cohort of around 20 hyperthyroidism patients and about 15 patients who later progressed to ophthalmopathy tested prospective prediction of ophthalmopathy. The 100 discovery patients were randomly split 7:3 into training and test sets. The study also compared thyroid tissue and blood T-cell repertoires from roughly 6 Graves' hyperthyroidism patients. After blood sampling, hyperthyroidism patients were treated with methimazole at a starting dose of 30 mg daily, and ophthalmopathy patients were treated with high-dose intravenous methylprednisolone. A second multiplex PCR round built the libraries, followed by size selection and purification. The libraries were sequenced on an Illumina HiSeq2000 using paired-end 100 bp reads. Raw data were processed with SOAPnuke, discarding reads with adapters, uncalled bases, mean Phred below 15, or no exact constant-primer or identifier match. COPE v1.2.5 was used to merge the high-quality paired reads, and each unique nucleotide sequence was defined as a clonotype. Clonotypes were aligned to IMGT TRBV, TRBD and TRBJ reference segments using MiTCR v1.1. Analysis was restricted to V-J combinations with a frequency above 0.0001, which covered about 99% of repertoires. A TCS score was defined as the ratio between F50 (clonal expansion) and ExV (chaos), using BLOSUM62-based TCRdist between CDR3 peptides within each V-J. Welch's t-statistics and random forest reduced around 550 V-J features to 10 to 15, which were used in a naive Bayes classifier (R e1071). Sample size was not statistically predetermined, and blinding of investigators to group allocation was not performed. According to the paper, TCR Vbeta CDR3 sequencing was carried out on 135 peripheral blood samples, which came from more than 40 ophthalmopathy, around 74 hyperthyroidism and approximately 17 progressor patients.

This TCR derives from a woman aged 25 to 39 with Graves disease. Donor details come from another sample of the same person, matched by shared clones. Recombination joined TRBV18 with TRBJ2-7, and perhaps TRBD1 as D gene, on 6 matching bases. Sample: peripheral blood mononuclear cells (PBMCs), taken at new diagnosis, from a patient treated with antithyroid drugs. In nucleotide form, the sequence is TGTGCCAGCTCACTCAGGGGTCTGAACTACGAGCAGTACTTC. Translated, this is CASSLRGLNYEQYF.